The source of this T cell receptor (beta chain) is a study of shared clonotypes between healthy human individuals (dated by TCRdb to 2018 to 2021). With respect to the entire study: The cohort included a few men and a couple of women between 18 and 49 years of age. Between about 0.9 and 9 billion PBMCs per donor were obtained by leukapheresis. To increase sequencing depth and limit assay-specific biases, different laboratories used diverse techniques to prepare libraries and sequence TCR repertoires. To estimate repertoire size and how much clonotype sharing occurs between individuals, the study deeply sequenced the blood TCR repertoires of about five healthy adults. For each donor, CD4 naive and CD4 memory were each given three plates, CD8 naive was given two plates, and CD8 memory was given one plate.

Points on this clone: There is no known antigen for this receptor. No qualities accompany the bases; no much larger clone lies one base away.

A distance of 8 bases separates the germline ends of V and J, which lose 1 base and 10 bases respectively. The CDR3 runs 12 amino acids, cysteine and phenylalanine included. Only CDR3 DNA is held: 36 bases, read in frame from base 1. Taken from the germline V gene, the CDR1 and CDR2 loops are SGHTA and FQGNSA. Overall study results and their limits: Pairwise subsampling indicated that sequencing depth was expected to affect the degree of clonotype sharing among donors. Sampling was limited to blood, and TCR repertoires in tissue likely differ from TCR repertoires in blood. Because the study included a small number of donors, the genetic and exposure-history diversity represented was limited. Sharing across a few donors was observed for approximately 5% of naive CD4, 3% to 4% of naive CD8, about 2.5% of memory CD4, and about 0.39% of memory CD8 clonotypes. Rarefaction of sorted-subset datasets indicated incomplete sequencing despite the large sequencing depth. Estimated clonotype richness was generally larger for naive than for memory subsets. Compared with non-shared clonotypes, clonotypes shared by all four sorted-subset donors had higher generation probabilities.

Using the deep immunoSEQ assay, TCR CDR3 regions were amplified from genomic DNA by multiplex PCR. Extracted genomic DNA from each cell subset was distributed evenly across all wells of several immunoSEQ 96-well plates, and each plate was treated as a replicate. For sorted subsets, approximately 210 ng genomic DNA, equal to tens of thousands of T cell genomes, was loaded into each replicate PCR. The purified libraries were quantified using a Qubit 3.0 fluorometer, sized with a Bioanalyzer 2100, and then quantified again using the KAPA Library Quantification kit. Each immunoSEQ 96-well plate was sequenced on its own single-read 150-cycle Illumina NextSeq 550 flow cell. As for the original processing: Because the immunoSEQ output included only junctional sequences and no quality scores, the filtering could not be the same as the filtering used for full-length reads. To assign V/J genes and CDR3, sequences were annotated against IMGT germline references using PyIR, a Python wrapper for IgBLAST v1.9. Reads were filtered out if the reads had weak V/J assignments (E-value above 1e-6), no CDR3, stop codons, out-of-frame junctions, or ambiguous translated residues. V3J clonotypes were defined by identical inferred V gene, J gene, and CDR3 amino acid sequence. Percentage overlap between repertoires was calculated by dividing the number of shared unique clonotypes by the size of the smaller repertoire. Three approaches were used to assess repertoire richness: RTK rarefaction, the Chao1 estimator, and Recon v2.1 estimates of unobserved clonotypes. For all TCRbeta clonotypes obtained by the gDNA method from a few donors, generation probabilities were computed with OLGA. TCRdb provides this immuneACCESS table in a form limited to in-frame rearrangements. Some clones are lacking; in checked studies, under half of them reflect an unresolved V gene, and why the rest are absent is not known. The V and J calls and clone size are taken from that table; D and trimming were inferred from the DNA. This sample comprises millions of clones, 90% to 95% of them detected only once. 0.35% to 0.5% of the sample lies in the top ten.

Donors were healthy HIV-negative adults with no recently reported acute infections or vaccinations. Every donor was a Caucasian adult residing in Nashville, Tennessee, USA. Magnetic negative selection was used to enrich CD4+ T cells, after which naive cells were positively selected on CD45RA and the negative fraction became the memory subset. After blood collection by leukapheresis, PBMCs were isolated using Ficoll-Histopaque density gradient centrifugation and then cryopreserved in the vapor phase of liquid nitrogen. Analytical flow cytometry was used to check the purity and quantity of every magnetically sorted T cell population. Each sorted fraction had its genomic DNA isolated and then quantified by UV absorbance on a Nanodrop 2000c.

The specimen sequenced was naive CD4+ T cells from PBMCs. Sample cell subset or site, as interpreted from the label and publication: CD45RA+ positively selected. In this chain, TRBV7-2 is recombined with TRBJ1-5; confidence is insufficient to name the D gene. The clonotype originates from a man aged 18 to 30 in good health. Some clones in this sample may be carry-over from other donors' samples. The DNA sequence is TGTGCCAGCAGCTTAGAGGGCCCACCCCAGCATTTT. Its translation is CASSLEGPPQHF.